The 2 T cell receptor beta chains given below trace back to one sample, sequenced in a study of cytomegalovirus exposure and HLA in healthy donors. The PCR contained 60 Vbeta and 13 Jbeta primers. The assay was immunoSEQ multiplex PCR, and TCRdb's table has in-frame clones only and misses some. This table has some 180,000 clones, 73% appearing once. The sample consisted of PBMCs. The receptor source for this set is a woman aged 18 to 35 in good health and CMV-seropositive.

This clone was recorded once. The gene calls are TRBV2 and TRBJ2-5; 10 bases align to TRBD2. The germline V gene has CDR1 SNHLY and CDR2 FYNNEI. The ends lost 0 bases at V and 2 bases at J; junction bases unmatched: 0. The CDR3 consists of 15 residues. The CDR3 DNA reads TGTGCCAGCAGTGAAGCTAGCGGGGGGCAAGAGACCCAGTACTTC. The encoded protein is CASSEASGGQETQYF. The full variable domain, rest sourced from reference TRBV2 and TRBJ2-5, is EPEVTQTPSHQVTQMGQEVILRCVPISNHLYFYWYRQILGQKVEFLVSFYNNEISEKSEIFDDQFSVERPDGSNFTLKIRSTKLEDSAMYFCASSEASGGQETQYFGPGTRLLVL.

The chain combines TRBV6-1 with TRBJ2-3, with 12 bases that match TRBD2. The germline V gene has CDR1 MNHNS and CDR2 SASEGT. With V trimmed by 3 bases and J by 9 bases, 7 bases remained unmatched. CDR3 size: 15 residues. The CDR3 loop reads CASSEASGGVGTQYF. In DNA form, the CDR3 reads TGTGCCAGCAGTGAGGCTAGCGGGGGGGTGGGCACGCAGTATTTT.